This T cell receptor (beta chain) was captured by sequencing in a study of cytomegalovirus exposure and HLA in healthy donors (dated 2017 in TCRdb). As for the study more broadly: According to a later analysis, the approximately 130 validation repertoires were produced on the same platform as the roughly 700 repertoires of the first cohort. To predict cytomegalovirus infection status, the study combined high-throughput TCR immunosequencing, statistical association of individual TCRs with disease status, and machine learning. The study aimed to test whether signatures of past pathogen exposure could be identified by cataloging public T cell receptors. Along with the approximately 620-subject first cohort, a separate validation cohort of roughly 110 different subjects was used. The investigation overall reported the following: A later analysis had no HLA typing for the validation cohort, so co-occurrence there was scored across all 120 or so repertoires. Most TCR sequences were seen in very few donors, while some public TCRs were found in many individuals. The classifier was reported to diagnose cytomegalovirus status with high specificity and sensitivity in both the original and validation cohorts. The study gave a list of under 200 TCR beta chains associated with cytomegalovirus. The authors suggested that the approach could potentially be generalized to other disease states and immunological phenotypes. Of the cluster scores, around 95% were above 0 in a later analysis, which found that TCRs clustered in the first cohort also tended to co-occur in the roughly 130 validation repertoires. In vitro tests confirmed that a few of the cytomegalovirus-associated TCR beta chains recognize cytomegalovirus antigens.

V is pared back by 3 bases and J by 0 bases, with 13 bases lying between the germline termini. Its CDR3 holds 16 amino acids, cysteine through phenylalanine. The kept DNA is CDR3 alone, 48 bases in frame from the first base. For CDR1 and CDR2, the germline V gene lists SGDLS and YYNGEE. Library construction relied on the immunoSEQ multiplex PCR assay. Processing in the source paper ran as follows. To diagnose cytomegalovirus status from the catalog of TCR beta chain sequences, a statistical classification framework was built. TCRdb took over this immuneACCESS table, retaining in-frame rearrangements with V and J assigned. Such tables are incomplete; in checked studies, under half of the missing clones stem from an unresolved V gene, and the remainder is unexplained. V, J and clone size derive from that table, while D and trimming were established from the DNA sequence. The sample has 110,000 or so clones on record, approximately 96% of them singletons. The top ten clones comprise roughly 0.67% of the sample.

The donors belonged to the validation cohort of about 130 subjects, which was separate from the 666-subject first cohort. This clone is a singleton in its sample. This clone's antigen is unknown. No qualities accompany the bases; no much larger clone lies one base away. The rearranged segments are TRBV9 and TRBJ2-1, and TRBD1 may be the D gene, going by 6 matching bases. The receptor was isolated from a woman aged 18 to 35 in good health and CMV-seronegative. The specimen was PBMCs. The CDR3 protein is CASSARQEISYNEQFF. The DNA is as follows: TGTGCCAGCAGCGCGAGACAGGAAATCTCCTACAATGAGCAGTTCTTC.